The source of this TCR beta chain is a study of cytomegalovirus exposure and HLA in healthy donors. Study-wide points: Analyzed later, association rates of TCRs varied across HLA loci, with DRB1 most and HLA-C fewest.

Note on this clone: The antigen remains unidentified.

The PCR ran on 60 Vbeta and 13 Jbeta primers. Profiled with immunoSEQ multiplex PCR; TCRdb holds only in-frame clones, not every one. Of roughly 150,000 clones in the sample, around 86% were seen once. The junction had 10 bases not matched to a gene; V was cut back by 5 bases and J by 4 bases. This CDR3 is 16 amino acids long. Germline V CDR1 and CDR2: SEHNR, FQNEAQ (reference sequence). This receptor was identified in a male donor in good health and CMV-seronegative. The chain employs TRBV7-9 and TRBJ2-5, with 10 bases identical to TRBD2. The sequencing input was PBMCs. For the CDR3, the DNA is TGTGCCAGCAGCCCTACTAGCGGGGTGAGGGGAGAGACCCAGTACTTC. Translated, it gives CASSPTSGVRGETQYF.